One T cell receptor beta chain is described in this entry. The target antigen is unknown. J gave up 9 bases and V 6 bases, and 5 bases lay outside the gene matches. This CDR3 spans 14 amino acids. This entry comes from a study of T-cell memory formation after mild COVID-19. Study-wide context: TCR clusters were largely donor specific.

TCRdb re-analysed the 5' RACE reads in MiXCR, keeping a single row per CDR3 protein. The sample contains about 620,000 distinct CDR3 sequences, more than 15% of which appear only once. Points from the study as a whole: Memory cells collected pre-infection included some clones that later responded, suggesting cross-reactive memory joined. Whereas later expanders leaned CD4+, clones contracting day 15 to 85 showed a balanced CD4/CD8 makeup. For second-wave clones that peaked at day 37, SARS-CoV-2 specificity went unverified.

The TCR sequence derives from an adult woman who had mild COVID-19 (a few samples of this study predate the infection). Cell type and time point are not known. The sequenced sample was PBMCs or a T cell subset sorted from them (not recorded which). The rearrangement links TRBV12-3 or TRBV12-4 to TRBJ2-1; 13 nucleotides match TRBD2. The CDR3 DNA reads TGTGCCAGCAGACTAGCGGGAGGGTTTAGTGAGCAGTTCTTC. Protein product: CASRLAGGFSEQFF.